These 24 T cell receptor beta chains were sequenced from one sample in a study of blood T cell repertoires in COVID-19. Using immunoSEQ multiplex PCR, the repertoire was profiled, and TCRdb retains in-frame clones only, with some absent. The sample holds about 110,000 clones, about 80% seen once. The sequenced material came from peripheral blood. The receptors were gathered from a man in his 70s with acute or convalescent COVID-19.

V is TRBV19 and J is TRBJ1-1; D gene ambiguous. The germline gives CDR1 LNHDA, CDR2 SQIVND (reference sequence). This CDR3 has 14 amino acids. Trimming removed 3 bases at V and 3 bases at J, with 11 bases between. CDR3 loop: CASSMGRGYTEAFF. For the CDR3, the DNA is TGTGCCAGTAGTATGGGTCGAGGTTACACTGAAGCTTTCTTT.

The chain uses TRBV3-1 (or the pseudogene TRBV3-2) and TRBJ2-7; possible D gene TRBD1, 5 bases. V lost 2 bases and J lost 3, with 5 bases in between. The CDR3 runs to 12 residues. Germline-derived CDR1 and CDR2 are LGHDT and YNNKEL (reference sequence). The CDR3, as DNA: TGTGCCAGCAGCCAACAGGGCTACGAGCAGTACTTC. It encodes CASSQQGYEQYF.

The chain joins TRBV10-2 to TRBJ1-4; no firm D call. There are 15 residues in the CDR3. Germline V gene lookup returns CDR1 WSHSY and CDR2 SAAADI. Trimming removed 3 bases from V and 0 bases from J, with 8 bases in between. The CDR3: CASSDTDATNEKLFF. Written as DNA, the CDR3 is TGCGCCAGCAGTGACACAGATGCAACTAATGAAAAACTGTTTTTT.

This clone was seen a handful of times. This chain links TRBV25-1 with TRBJ1-4; D unresolved. The V and J ends lost 5 bases and 3 bases respectively, with 10 bases between them. Germline V lookup: CDR1 MGHDK, CDR2 SYGVNS. The CDR3 contains 14 residues. The CDR3 DNA is TGTGCCAGCAGTCATTATGGCCCTAATGAAAAACTGTTTTTT. It translates to CASSHYGPNEKLFF.

The J gene is TRBJ1-3, the V gene TRBV2, with TRBD1 matching 10 bases. Trimming removed 4 bases from V and 1 base from J; junction bases left unmatched: 10. The germline gives CDR1 SNHLY, CDR2 FYNNEI. The length of the CDR3 is 18 residues. Here the CDR3 reads CASSALRQGAGSGNTIYF. DNA of the CDR3: TGTGCCAGCAGTGCGCTTCGACAGGGGGCCGGATCTGGAAACACCATATATTTT.

V usage is TRBV14 and J usage is TRBJ2-5; 7 bases agree with TRBD1. The CDR3 is 13 residues long. V lost 3 bases and J lost 4; bases outside the gene matches: 2. Germline CDR1 SGHDN, CDR2 FVKESK. Written as DNA, the CDR3 is TGTGCCAGCAGCCATAACAGGGGAGAGACCCAGTACTTC. Its protein product is CASSHNRGETQYF. Full variable domain (remainder filled in from reference TRBV14 and TRBJ2-5): EAGVTQFPSHSVIEKGQTVTLRCDPISGHDNLYWYRRVMGKEIKFLLHFVKESKQDESGMPNNRFLAERTGGTYSTLKVQPAELEDSGVYFCASSHNRGETQYFGPGTRLLVL.

This rearrangement joins TRBV19 to TRBJ2-4, with D perhaps matching TRBD1 (6 bases). This CDR3 is 15 amino acids long. Trimming took 6 bases from V and 1 from J, leaving 13 bases between them. Germline V gene lookup returns CDR1 LNHDA and CDR2 SQIVND (reference sequence). The CDR3 DNA sequence: TGTGCCAGTAGCCCCCAGGGGATGGCCAAAAACATTCAGTACTTC. It codes for CASSPQGMAKNIQYF.

The chain is built from TRBV7-9 and TRBJ1-4, with D possibly TRBD1 on 5 matching bases. Germline CDR1 is SEHNR and CDR2 is FQNEAQ (reference sequence). The ends were cut back, 5 bases at V and 4 bases at J, with 20 bases in the middle. This CDR3 spans 17 amino acids. The CDR3 sequence: CASSRAGPDSFNEKLFF. CDR3 sequence (DNA): TGTGCCAGCAGCCGAGCGGGCCCTGACAGCTTTAATGAAAAACTGTTTTTT.

The chain has TRBV11-2 and TRBJ2-7, with unresolved D. V was pared by 0 bases and J by 1 base, with 10 bases between. Germline loops: CDR1 SGHAT, CDR2 FQNNGV. There are 15 residues in the CDR3. CDR3 loop: CASSLEAGQSYEQYF. The CDR3 nucleotides read TGTGCCAGCAGCTTAGAGGCAGGCCAATCCTACGAGCAGTACTTC.

Only a few counts were recorded for this clone. The chain is built from TRBV5-1 and TRBJ1-4; 9 nucleotides align to TRBD1. This CDR3 region has 16 residues. Unmatched junction bases numbered 6, after V lost 0 bases and J lost 6 bases. Germline V lookup: CDR1 SGHRS, CDR2 YFSETQ. CDR3 DNA sequence: TGCGCCAGCAGCTTGGGGCCACAGGGGGCTGATGAAAAACTGTTTTTT. Amino acids: CASSLGPQGADEKLFF.

This clone was seen just once. The chain joins TRBV6-5 to TRBJ2-1; TRBD2 matches at 7 bases. J was trimmed by 10 bases and V by 10 bases; bases with no gene match: 19. CDR1 is MNHEY, CDR2 SVGAGI, per germline. The CDR3 consists of 15 residues. Written as DNA, the CDR3 is TGTGCCACTCAACGGGGCGGGGGAGTCCAGATAGAGCAGTTCTTC. Its translation is CATQRGGGVQIEQFF.

This sequence joins TRBV5-1 and TRBJ1-6; 9 bases agree with TRBD1. Trimming took 1 base from V and 8 from J; bases not matched to a gene: 4. The CDR3 extends over 15 amino acids. Germline CDR1 SGHRS, CDR2 YFSETQ. CDR3 residues: CASSLHRGLDSPLHF. Here the CDR3 DNA reads TGCGCCAGCAGCTTGCACAGGGGGCTCGATTCACCCCTCCACTTT.

The V gene is TRBV6-5, the J gene TRBJ2-1; 10 bases align to TRBD2. Looked up from germline, CDR1 is MNHEY and CDR2 is SVGAGI. V lost 0 bases to trimming and J lost 7 bases; unmatched junction nucleotides: 6. CDR3 length: 16 amino acids. CDR3 sequence (DNA): TGTGCCAGCAGTTACTCCAGGCTAGCGGGGGTAAATGAGCAGTTCTTC. Amino acid sequence: CASSYSRLAGVNEQFF.

This rearrangement joins TRBV9 to TRBJ2-3; 8 nucleotides match TRBD2. Germline values: CDR1 SGDLS, CDR2 YYNGEE. Trimming at V came to 4 bases and at J to 1 base, leaving 8 bases not matched to a gene. The CDR3 is 16 residues long. CDR3 amino acids: CASSPPGGFGTDTQYF. CDR3 bases: TGTGCCAGCAGCCCCCCGGGGGGGTTCGGCACAGATACGCAGTATTTT.

The chain links TRBV9 to TRBJ1-3, with a possible D match to TRBD1 (5 bases). Germline CDR1 reads SGDLS; CDR2 reads YYNGEE. The CDR3 spans 16 residues. With 6 bases removed from V and 2 bases from J, the gap between germline ends came to 18 bases. This chain's CDR3 is CASTLGEGRAGNTIYF. CDR3 sequence (DNA): TGTGCCAGCACCCTGGGGGAGGGAAGGGCTGGAAACACCATATATTTT.

The gene calls are TRBV18 and TRBJ2-5, with TRBD2 as a possible D gene (6 bases). Germline loops: CDR1 KGHSH, CDR2 LQKENI. This CDR3 spans 14 amino acids. The ends were cut back, 3 bases at V and 3 bases at J, with 11 bases in the middle. The CDR3 spells CASSPGSGKETQYF. CDR3 in DNA: TGTGCCAGCTCACCCGGTAGCGGTAAAGAGACCCAGTACTTC.

The chain couples TRBV4-3 to TRBJ2-7; 11 bases are shared with TRBD2. The V segment lost 2 bases and the J segment 1 base; nucleotides outside the gene matches: 4. The length of the CDR3 is 16 residues. CDR1 LGHNA and CDR2 YSLEER come from the germline V gene. The CDR3 loop reads CASSQKSSGGSYEQYF. The CDR3 DNA reads as TGCGCCAGCAGCCAAAAATCTAGCGGGGGGTCCTACGAGCAGTACTTC.

The chain recombines TRBV11-3 with TRBJ2-3, with a tentative D call TRBD2 (5 bases). The germline V gene has CDR1 SGHNT and CDR2 YENEEA. This CDR3 is built from 16 residues. V lost 1 base and J 0 bases, leaving 11 bases between the germline ends. CDR3 nucleotides: TGTGCCAGCAGCTTAGGAGACTGGACTAGCACAGATACGCAGTATTTT. It is translated as CASSLGDWTSTDTQYF.

This clone appeared many times. This chain connects TRBV6-4 to TRBJ1-6; D gene uncertain. This CDR3 is built from 16 residues. Trimming stripped 6 bases from V and 7 bases from J, with 19 bases between. Germline assignment: CDR1 MRHNA and CDR2 SNTAGT. The CDR3 DNA is TGTGCCAGCAGGGTCACGGCAGGTAGTGACAATTCACCCCTCCACTTT. Its translation is CASRVTAGSDNSPLHF.

The chain joins TRBV14 to TRBJ1-2, with 8 bases that match TRBD1. The CDR3 spans 15 residues. Germline CDR1 reads SGHDN; CDR2 reads FVKESK. Trimming cost V 2 bases and J 4 bases; bases outside gene matches: 6. The chain's CDR3 is CASSQSMGQAYGYTF. The DNA of the CDR3 is TGTGCCAGCAGCCAAAGTATGGGACAGGCCTATGGCTACACCTTC.

V gene TRBV29-1 combines with J gene TRBJ2-5; D is possibly TRBD2 (7 bases). The CDR3 consists of 14 residues. Germline V gives CDR1 SQVTM, CDR2 ANQGSEA. V dropped 4 bases and J dropped 4 bases, with 16 bases sitting between them. This CDR3 reads CSVARGGVLETQYF. The CDR3 bases are TGCAGCGTTGCAAGGGGGGGGGTTTTAGAGACCCAGTACTTC.

V is TRBV2 and J is TRBJ2-3, with D uncertain. Germline CDR1 is SNHLY and CDR2 is FYNNEI. V was trimmed by 6 bases and J by 6 bases, leaving 16 bases between them. The CDR3 has 14 amino acids. CDR3 sequence: CASRTNPGADTQYF. In DNA form, the CDR3 reads TGTGCCAGCAGGACAAATCCCGGTGCGGATACGCAGTATTTT.

CDR3: CASSLNRYTGELFF. Here the CDR3 DNA reads TGTGCCAGTAGCCTTAACAGGTACACCGGGGAGCTGTTTTTT. The chain couples TRBV19 to TRBJ2-2; TRBD1 might be the D (5 bases). With 6 bases removed from V and 3 bases from J, the gap between germline ends came to 11 bases. The CDR3 covers 14 residues. Germline CDR1 LNHDA, CDR2 SQIVND (reference sequence).

The gene calls are TRBV6-5 and TRBJ2-5; 10 nucleotides align to TRBD2. J lost 5 bases, V lost 1 base, and 4 bases had no gene match. The germline V gene has CDR1 MNHEY and CDR2 SVGAGI. CDR3 length: 15 residues. CDR3 DNA: TGTGCCAGCAGTTACTTAGCGGGGGGCCTTGAGACCCAGTACTTC. Amino acid sequence: CASSYLAGGLETQYF.